One sample yielded the 13 T cell receptor beta chains listed below, sequenced in a study of OX40 agonist ivuxolimab in advanced cancers. Method: immunoSEQ multiplex PCR; TCRdb's copy keeps in-frame clones and lacks some. The table records about 79,000 clones, 80% to 90% of them present only once. The input for sequencing was CD4+ or CD8+ T cells sorted from blood, taken in a trial of the OX40 agonist ivuxolimab. These receptors originate from an adult with an advanced solid tumor such as melanoma, head and neck, liver or kidney cancer.

This sequence joins TRBV2 and TRBJ2-3; no reliable D call. Per germline, CDR1 SNHLY and CDR2 FYNNEI. V was cut by 3 bases and J by 4 bases, with 8 bases left in between. The CDR3 contains 13 residues. The chain's CDR3 is CASSDPAADTQYF. In DNA, the CDR3 is TGTGCCAGCAGTGACCCCGCGGCAGATACGCAGTATTTT.

The chain uses TRBV6-5 and TRBJ2-7; D not certain. This CDR3 is built from 13 residues. V gave up 6 bases and J gave up 6 bases, with 15 bases separating them. CDR1 and CDR2 from the germline V gene are MNHEY and SVGAGI. The CDR3 reads CASSPVLDGEQYF. In DNA, the CDR3 is TGTGCCAGCAGCCCGGTACTGGACGGCGAGCAGTACTTC.

The chain links TRBV6-5 to TRBJ2-5; possibly TRBD2 for D (6 bases). Germline CDR1 and CDR2: MNHEY and SVGAGI. Trimming shortened V by 6 bases and J by 5 bases, and 16 bases separated the two germline ends. The CDR3 covers 14 residues. The CDR3 here is CASRAHGGEETQYF. Written as DNA, the CDR3 is TGTGCCAGCAGAGCACACGGGGGTGAGGAGACCCAGTACTTC.

The rearrangement links TRBV7-9 to TRBJ2-5; D remains unclear. The germline V gene encodes CDR1 SEHNR and CDR2 FQNEAQ (reference sequence). Trimming removed 2 bases at V and 5 bases at J, with 6 bases between. The CDR3 covers 12 residues. The CDR3 DNA is TGTGCCAGCAGCTTATCTTTGGAGACCCAGTACTTC. This encodes CASSLSLETQYF.

The table lists this clone with a few counts. The chain has TRBV6-1 and TRBJ1-2; TRBD1 is a possible D gene (5 bases). V lost 6 bases and J lost 8, with 7 bases in between. CDR1 is MNHNS and CDR2 is SASEGT in the germline V gene. CDR3 size: 10 residues. The CDR3 loop reads CASSYRGYTF. The CDR3 DNA is TGTGCCAGCAGCTACAGGGGCTACACCTTC.

The chain recombines TRBV28 with TRBJ2-7; TRBD1 matches 9 bases. The junction had 3 bases not matched to a gene; V was cut back by 5 bases and J by 4 bases. The CDR3 covers 13 residues. Germline CDR1 is MDHEN and CDR2 is SYDVKM. The CDR3 is CASSRDRAYEQYF. The CDR3 coding sequence is TGTGCCAGCAGTAGGGACAGGGCGTACGAGCAGTACTTC.

The CDR3 sequence is CASSPFQSSGGTDTQYF. CDR3 nucleotide sequence: TGCGCCAGCAGCCCCTTTCAGTCGTCGGGGGGCACAGATACGCAGTATTTT. V usage is TRBV4-1 and J usage is TRBJ2-3; D may be TRBD2 (6 bases). The V end lost 4 bases, the J end lost 1 base, and 18 bases lay between the germline ends. Germline-derived CDR1 and CDR2 are MGHRA and YSYEKL. The CDR3 runs to 17 residues.

The rearrangement uses TRBV5-1 and TRBJ2-7; perhaps TRBD2 as D (5 bases). Germline V gives CDR1 SGHRS, CDR2 YFSETQ. Trimming cost V 0 bases and J 5 bases, with 12 bases left between them. This CDR3 spans 14 amino acids. CDR3 nucleotides: TGCGCCAGCAGCTTGGTGGTGGGGAGCGACGAGCAGTACTTC. Its protein product is CASSLVVGSDEQYF.

The chain couples TRBV4-2 to TRBJ1-1, with D possibly matching TRBD1 (6 bases). Germline assignment: CDR1 LGHNA and CDR2 YNFKEQ. This CDR3 is built from 14 residues. V was pared by 4 bases and J by 4 bases, with 13 bases between. CDR3 region: CASSPPDRGTEAFF. CDR3 coding DNA: TGTGCCAGCAGCCCACCGGACAGAGGCACTGAAGCTTTCTTT.

The chain is built from TRBV27 and TRBJ1-6; perhaps TRBD1 as D (6 bases). V gave up 5 bases and J gave up 8 bases, with 10 bases separating them. The CDR3 runs to 13 residues. The V gene's germline CDR1 is MNHEY and CDR2 SMNVEV (reference sequence). The CDR3: CASSVNRDSPLHF. The CDR3 DNA follows: TGTGCCAGCAGTGTTAACAGGGATTCACCCCTCCACTTT.

The chain has TRBV5-1 and TRBJ2-1, with 12 bases aligning to TRBD2. V lost 4 bases, J lost 7 bases, and 9 bases stayed unmatched. CDR1 and CDR2 from the germline V gene are SGHRS and YFSETQ. The CDR3 length is 16 residues. DNA for the CDR3: TGCGCCAGCAGCACAGGGCCGGGACTAGCGGGTAATGAGCAGTTCTTC. It translates to CASSTGPGLAGNEQFF. Looking up the rest from reference TRBV5-1 and TRBJ2-1 gives the full variable domain: KAGVTQTPRYLIKTRGQQVTLSCSPISGHRSVSWYQQTPGQGLQFLFEYFSETQRNKGNFPGRFSGRQFSNSRSEMNVSTLELGDSALYLCASSTGPGLAGNEQFFGPGTRLTVL.

The chain carries TRBV18 and TRBJ2-1; 11 bases agree with TRBD2. The CDR3 extends over 18 amino acids. Germline assignment: CDR1 KGHSH and CDR2 LQKENI. Trimming cost V 4 bases and J 0 bases; bases outside gene matches: 8. The CDR3 here is CASSRESSGRSSYNEQFF. The CDR3 bases are TGTGCCAGCTCACGTGAGTCTAGCGGGAGGTCCTCCTACAATGAGCAGTTCTTC.

The gene calls are TRBV5-1 and TRBJ2-3; TRBD2 is a possible D gene (6 bases). The V gene lost 5 bases and the J gene lost 3 bases, with 16 bases spanning the gap. The germline V gene encodes CDR1 SGHRS and CDR2 YFSETQ. CDR3 length: 15 residues. DNA of the CDR3: TGCGCCAGCAGTGCTAGCAAGGGGACTACAGATACGCAGTATTTT. Protein product: CASSASKGTTDTQYF.